This T cell receptor (beta chain) comes out of a study of shared clonotypes between healthy human individuals. Per the authors' pipeline: ImmunoSEQ junction-only sequences lacked quality scores, so their filtering differed. Measured with immunoSEQ multiplex PCR; TCRdb has only the in-frame clones, and not every one. That table gives V, J and clone size, and the DNA gave D and trimming. Of about 730,000 clones in the sample, 55% to 80% were seen once. V trimming: 0 bases; J trimming: 8 bases; junction bases outside the gene matches: 13. Germline CDR1 and CDR2: SGDLS and YYNGEE. The CDR3 runs to 17 residues.

The clonotype was recovered from a woman younger than 45 in good health. This sequence joins TRBV9 and TRBJ2-1; 8 bases are shared with TRBD2. Sample: memory CD4+ T cells sorted from blood. The subset here: CD45RA-negative fraction. CDR3 sequence reads: CASSVVGGSGSRYEQFF. DNA of the CDR3: TGTGCCAGCAGCGTAGTAGGGGGGAGCGGGAGTAGGTATGAGCAGTTCTTC.